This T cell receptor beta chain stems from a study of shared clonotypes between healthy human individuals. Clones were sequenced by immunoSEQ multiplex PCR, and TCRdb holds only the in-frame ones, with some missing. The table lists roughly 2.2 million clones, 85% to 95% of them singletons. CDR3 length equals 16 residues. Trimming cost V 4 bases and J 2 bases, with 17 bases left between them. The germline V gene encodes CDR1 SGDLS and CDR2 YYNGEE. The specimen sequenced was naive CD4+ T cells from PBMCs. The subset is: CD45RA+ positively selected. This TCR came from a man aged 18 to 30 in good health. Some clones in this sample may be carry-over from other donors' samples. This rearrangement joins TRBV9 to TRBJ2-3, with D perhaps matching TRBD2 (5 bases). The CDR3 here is CASSPHPPGNTDTQYF. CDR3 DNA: TGTGCCAGCAGCCCTCACCCCCCGGGGAACACAGATACGCAGTATTTT.